The entry below gives a single TCR beta chain sequence along with its context. Its recognized antigen is unknown. Within one base of it there is no much larger clone, and no base qualities were kept. The trial excluded patients who had a history of autoimmune disease or who were on systemic immunosuppression. Peripheral blood for TCR sequencing was collected from all dose cohorts at baseline, on cycle 4 day 1, and on cycle 7 day 1. The samples were drawn from a first-in-human, open-label, multicenter phase I dose-escalation trial of ivuxolimab. Adults with locally advanced or metastatic melanoma, renal cell, hepatocellular, or head and neck squamous cell carcinoma were enrolled in the trial. CD4+ and CD8+ T cells were sorted separately from peripheral blood before TCR sequencing. This entry is derived from a study of OX40 agonist ivuxolimab in advanced cancers. For the wider study: Ivuxolimab was an agonistic, fully human IgG2 monoclonal antibody directed against OX40 (CD134), a costimulatory receptor. The paper reports the monotherapy dose-escalation portion (N ≈ 50 patients) of the phase I ivuxolimab trial. Intravenous ivuxolimab was administered to patients every 2 weeks at six dose levels: 0.01, 0.1, 0.3, 1.5, 3 and 10 mg/kg. Patients were allowed to have had prior anti-PD-1, anti-PD-L1 or anti-CTLA-4 therapy, and roughly 40% of the dose-escalation patients had previously received checkpoint inhibitors. Among the roughly 52 dose-escalation patients, 19 had hepatocellular carcinoma, 15 or so melanoma, 9 renal cell carcinoma and 9 head and neck cancer. Peripheral TCRbeta sequencing aimed to test whether ivuxolimab altered TCR sequence diversity and caused clonal T-cell expansion. The dose-escalation cohort was approximately 83% male with a mean age of approximately 59 years, ranging from roughly 23 to 90. Partial responses occurred in three dose-escalation patients: two with cutaneous melanoma and one with hepatocellular carcinoma. Results the study describes overall, beyond this receptor: After ivuxolimab, CD8+ T cells had more expanded clones than CD4+ T cells on average. Clonal expansion of both CD4+ and CD8+ blood T cells was observed from baseline to week 6 at doses 0.1 to 3.0 mg/kg. In partial responders in the 0.1-3.0 mg/kg groups, normalized peripheral clonal expansion was found to be among the lowest, especially among CD8+ T cells. Low levels of normalized T-cell clonal expansion were also shown by some nonresponding patients. The antigen specificity of the peripheral T cells that underwent clonal expansion was not determined.

Genomic DNA was extracted from sorted cells for sequencing of the TCRbeta CDR3 region. The immunoSEQ Assay was used to sequence the TCRbeta CDR3 regions. TCRdb took this table from immuneACCESS and kept in-frame rearrangements with V and J called. Such tables lack part of the clones; where checked against another copy, unresolved V genes explain under half of the gap, and the rest is unexplained. The sample contains roughly 70,000 clones, around 90% of them found a single time. Jointly, the top ten make up over 2.5% of the sample. The TCR sequence derives from an adult with an advanced solid tumor such as melanoma, head and neck, liver or kidney cancer. Here the sequenced sample was CD4+ or CD8+ T cells sorted from blood, taken in a trial of the OX40 agonist ivuxolimab.

The CDR3 reads as follows: CASSMTPGQDTDTQYF. The sequence in DNA is TGCGCCAGCAGCATGACACCGGGACAGGACACAGATACGCAGTATTTT. The rearrangement combines TRBV5-1 with TRBJ2-3, with 8 middle bases fitting TRBD1. Sequences SGHRS (CDR1) and YFSETQ (CDR2) are obtained from the germline V gene. From cysteine to phenylalanine, the CDR3 is 16 amino acids long. Only the CDR3 part of the read is kept: 48 bases, read in frame from the first base. V has 4 bases trimmed and J has 2 bases trimmed; junction bases matching no gene number 9.